The 21 T cell receptor beta chains reported below all come from one sample, sequenced in a study of T cells in Graves' hyperthyroidism and ophthalmopathy. The investigators amplified TCR beta CDR3 regions from RNA transcripts. The HTBI primer set was used in a first-round RT-PCR of the TCR CDR3. TCRdb fed the multiplex PCR reads into MiXCR, producing one record per CDR3 protein. The sample includes around 690,000 distinct CDR3 sequences, less than 25% of them seen just once. Sequencing input: blood. These receptors came from a man younger than 40 with Graves' ophthalmopathy.

This clonotype has at least ten counts. This chain links TRBV2 with TRBJ2-2; unclear D gene. Germline V lookup: CDR1 SNHLY, CDR2 FYNNEI. The CDR3 covers 15 residues. Trimming took off 3 bases at V and 4 bases at J, with 12 bases between the two ends. CDR3 residues: CASSDRFRSTGELFF. The CDR3 nucleotides are TGTGCCAGCAGTGATAGGTTTCGGAGCACCGGGGAGCTGTTTTTT.

This chain joins TRBV6-1 and TRBJ2-2, with 7 positions matching TRBD1. There are 14 residues in the CDR3. With V trimmed by 10 bases and J by 1 base, 6 bases remained unmatched. From germline, CDR1 is MNHNS and CDR2 SASEGT. The CDR3 sequence is CATDRAQNTGELFF. The CDR3, as DNA: TGTGCCACCGACAGGGCCCAGAACACCGGGGAGCTGTTTTTT.

This clonotype was detected once. In this CDR3 the conserved last residue, phenylalanine or tryptophan, is missing, so a read error is likely. J is TRBJ2-1 and V is TRBV18; D might be TRBD2 (5 bases). CDR1 and CDR2 from the germline V gene are KGHSH and LQKENI. V lost 3 bases, J lost 4 bases, and 13 bases lay in between. CDR3 length: 15 amino acids. The CDR3 sequence: CASSPGEQLYNEQFL. In DNA form, the CDR3 reads TGTGCCAGCTCACCGGGAGAGCAGCTATACAATGAGCAGTTCCTC.

This clonotype was counted a few times. The chain joins TRBV11-2 to TRBJ2-1, with 7 nucleotides matching TRBD2. With 4 bases clipped from V and 5 bases from J, the junction kept 8 bases outside the gene matches. Germline lookup yields CDR1 SGHAT and CDR2 FQNNGV. CDR3 length: 15 residues. The CDR3 protein is CASSSMGAGDNEQFF. CDR3 bases: TGTGCCAGCAGCTCGATGGGCGCGGGAGACAATGAGCAGTTCTTC.

This clonotype was counted ten times or more. J is TRBJ1-4 and V is TRBV11-2; D is ambiguous. CDR1 and CDR2 (germline): SGHAT, FQNNGV. This CDR3 region has 13 residues. Trimming pared 1 base from V and 8 bases from J, leaving 8 bases between. CDR3 DNA sequence: TGTGCCAGCAGCTTAGGTGACTCCGAAAAACTGTTTTTT. Its protein product is CASSLGDSEKLFF.

The rearrangement joins TRBV28 to TRBJ2-1; TRBD2 matches at 8 bases. The ends lost 2 bases at V and 8 bases at J; junction bases unmatched: 8. CDR1 is MDHEN and CDR2 is SYDVKM in the germline V gene. The CDR3 contains 15 residues. The CDR3 DNA is TGTGCCAGCAGTTTAGGTCGGGAGGGCCTCGATGAGCAGTTCTTC. Translation: CASSLGREGLDEQFF. Full variable domain (missing parts from reference TRBV28 and TRBJ2-1): DVKVTQSSRYLVKRTGEKVFLECVQDMDHENMFWYRQDPGLGLRLIYFSYDVKMKEKGDIPEGYSVSREKKERFSLILESASTNQTSMYLCASSLGREGLDEQFFGPGTRLTVL.

This clonotype occurred a few times. The rearrangement joins TRBV14 to TRBJ2-3; the D gene is possibly TRBD2 (6 bases). The V end was cut by 1 base, the J end by 4 bases, with 12 bases between. The CDR3 extends over 15 amino acids. Germline CDR1 SGHDN, CDR2 FVKESK. CDR3 sequence reads: CASSQVQRVSDTQYF. In DNA, the CDR3 is TGTGCCAGCAGCCAAGTCCAGCGGGTATCAGATACGCAGTATTTT.

The chain has TRBV20-1 and TRBJ1-2, with D unresolved. Trimming stripped 6 bases from V and 5 bases from J, with 4 bases between. Germline CDR1 is DFQATT and CDR2 is SNEGSKA (reference sequence). The CDR3 is 9 residues long. The CDR3 spells CSAFYGYTF. The CDR3 DNA reads TGCAGTGCCTTTTATGGCTACACCTTC.

This clonotype was picked up many times. The chain combines TRBV20-1 with TRBJ2-1; the match to TRBD2 covers 9 bases. This CDR3 has 11 residues. Looked up from germline, CDR1 is DFQATT and CDR2 is SNEGSKA (reference sequence). J lost 10 bases, V lost 6 bases, and 4 bases had no gene match. The CDR3 is CSAEGLAEQFF. CDR3 DNA: TGCAGTGCGGAGGGACTAGCCGAGCAGTTCTTC.

This clonotype was seen more than once but under ten times. V usage is TRBV29-1 and J usage is TRBJ2-3; 7 bases are shared with TRBD1. The CDR3 has 14 residues. Germline lookup yields CDR1 SQVTM and CDR2 ANQGSEA. Germline trimming cut 8 bases from V and 2 bases from J; bases unmatched to any gene: 10. Written as DNA, the CDR3 is TGCAGCACCCGACAGGGCAGAAACACAGATACGCAGTATTTT. It is translated as CSTRQGRNTDTQYF.

This clonotype has more than one count but fewer than ten. The chain links TRBV12-3 or TRBV12-4 to TRBJ2-6, with TRBD2 matching over 9 bases. Germline trimming cut 7 bases from V and 4 bases from J; bases unmatched to any gene: 14. CDR3 length: 18 residues. CDR3 sequence (DNA): TGTGCCAGCACCTGGACTAGCGCCCATCCCCCCGGGGCCAACGTCCTGACTTTC. Protein: CASTWTSAHPPGANVLTF.

The table lists this clonotype with a few counts. The chain couples TRBV15 to TRBJ2-5; D gene ambiguous. The CDR3 covers 16 residues. V lost 1 base and J lost 4, with 16 bases in between. The germline gives CDR1 LNHNV, CDR2 YYDKDF (reference sequence). CDR3 in amino acids: CATSRASRGWGETQYF. The CDR3 coding sequence is TGTGCCACCAGCAGAGCTTCAAGAGGTTGGGGAGAGACCCAGTACTTC.

The chain uses TRBV7-3 and TRBJ2-5; 11 bases map to TRBD1. Germline V gene data show CDR1 as SGHTA and CDR2 as FQGTGA. The CDR3 extends over 19 amino acids. V shed 6 bases and J 4 bases; nucleotides not matched to a gene: 19. The CDR3 protein is CASRFLGRTDRGRLETQYF. CDR3 in DNA: TGTGCCAGCAGGTTCCTCGGACGGACGGACAGGGGGCGCTTAGAGACCCAGTACTTC. The variable domain in full, completed from reference TRBV7-3 and TRBJ2-5, reads GAGVSQTPSNKVTEKGKYVELRCDPISGHTALYWYRQSLGQGPEFLIYFQGTGAADDSGLPNDRFFAVRPEGSVSTLKIQRTERGDSAVYLCASRFLGRTDRGRLETQYFGPGTRLLVL.

On this clonotype: This clone may be a read error of a much larger clone one base away. The CDR3 sequence: CASSSSVSMGEAQYF. The CDR3, as DNA: TGTGCCAGCAGCTCCTCGGTCTCAATGGGGGAGGCCCAGTACTTC. The rearrangement uses TRBV13 and TRBJ2-5, with D perhaps TRBD2 (6 bases). Germline CDR1 reads PRHDT; CDR2 reads FYEKMQ (reference sequence). V lost 4 bases and J 9 bases, leaving 21 bases between the germline ends. The CDR3 runs 15 residues.

This clonotype was observed at least ten times. J is TRBJ1-1 and V is TRBV6-5; possibly TRBD1 for D (5 bases). The CDR3 has 16 amino acids. The V end was cut by 0 bases, the J end by 1 base, with 12 bases between. Germline loops: CDR1 MNHEY, CDR2 SVGAGI. CDR3 amino acids: CASSYSGPPGNTEAFF. DNA of the CDR3: TGTGCCAGCAGTTACTCGGGACCCCCCGGGAACACTGAAGCTTTCTTT.

The chain links TRBV19 to TRBJ2-3; 10 positions agree with TRBD2. The V gene end was trimmed by 4 bases and the J gene end by 4 bases; junction bases not matched to a gene: 5. Germline CDR1 is LNHDA and CDR2 is SQIVND (reference sequence). The CDR3 is 15 residues long. This CDR3 is CASSTPGLASDTQYF. The CDR3 nucleotides read TGTGCCAGTAGTACCCCGGGACTAGCGTCAGATACGCAGTATTTT.

V gene TRBV3-1 combines with J gene TRBJ2-7; tentative D call: TRBD1 (6 bases). V was pared by 4 bases and J by 4 bases, with 14 bases between. This CDR3 has 14 residues. Germline assignment: CDR1 LGHDT and CDR2 YNNKEL (reference sequence). CDR3: CASSPRGQWYEQYF. The CDR3 DNA reads as TGTGCCAGCAGCCCCAGGGGCCAGTGGTACGAGCAGTACTTC.

The J gene is TRBJ2-1, the V gene TRBV29-1, with D hard to call. The CDR3 is 12 residues long. V lost 5 bases and J 2 bases, leaving 7 bases between the germline ends. CDR1 SQVTM and CDR2 ANQGSEA come from the germline V gene. This CDR3 reads CSVSAAYNEQFF. For the CDR3, the DNA is TGCAGCGTTTCGGCAGCCTACAATGAGCAGTTCTTC.

A few counts support this clonotype. This chain uses TRBV27 with TRBJ1-2; D remains unclear. Between the trimmed V and J ends, which lost 5 bases and 3 bases, there was a span of 16 bases. The CDR3 length is 15 residues. In germline, CDR1 is MNHEY, CDR2 SMNVEV (reference sequence). CDR3 in amino acids: CASSPTAIEHYGYTF. CDR3 coding DNA: TGTGCCAGCAGTCCTACAGCGATCGAGCACTATGGCTACACCTTC.

The chain links TRBV6-1 to TRBJ2-1; 10 bases line up with TRBD2. From germline, CDR1 is MNHNS and CDR2 SASEGT. The CDR3 is 17 residues long. V shed 8 bases, J shed 3 bases, and the junction held 13 bases outside the gene matches. The CDR3, as DNA: TGTGCCAGCTCCTTAACCGGGACTAGCGAGGTCTACAATGAGCAGTTCTTC. Its translation is CASSLTGTSEVYNEQFF.

The rearrangement joins TRBV28 to TRBJ1-2; D is uncertain. Trimming shortened V by 1 base and J by 4 bases, and 10 bases separated the two germline ends. Germline V lookup: CDR1 MDHEN, CDR2 SYDVKM. This CDR3 has 14 residues. The CDR3 DNA follows: TGTGCCAGCAGTTTATCCTCCCTCACCTATGGCTACACCTTC. This sequence encodes CASSLSSLTYGYTF.